This T cell receptor beta chain was recovered during a study of STAT5B mutations in CD4+ large granular lymphocyte leukemia. Produced via immunoSEQ multiplex PCR; TCRdb's table is partial and in-frame only. The data show about 32,000 clones, around 66% seen once. This clone has more than one count but fewer than ten. Germline V lookup: CDR1 MGHRA, CDR2 YSYEKL. The CDR3 consists of 17 residues. V shed 4 bases and J 2 bases; nucleotides not matched to a gene: 10. This TCR was sampled from a human donor in good health. The V gene is TRBV4-1, the J gene TRBJ1-1; 10 bases line up with TRBD1. Sequenced sample: CD4+ T cells from blood buffy coats. CDR3 amino acids: CASSPYGQGEVNTEAFF. DNA of the CDR3: TGCGCCAGCAGCCCCTACGGACAGGGGGAGGTAAACACTGAAGCTTTCTTT.